The present entry profiles one T cell receptor beta chain with its context. TCRdb's copy holds only in-frame clones and misses some; the assay was immunoSEQ multiplex PCR. The repertoire holds around 86,000 clones, 85% to 95% seen once, with 1% in the top ten. V was shortened by 1 base and J by 6 bases, with 9 bases between the two germline ends. Germline CDR1 reads MGHRA; CDR2 reads YSYEKL. This CDR3 is 14 amino acids long. The entry originates in a study of T cell changes during pregnancy in multiple sclerosis. The sample consisted of peripheral blood, taken in the first trimester of pregnancy. This receptor was identified in a female donor with multiple sclerosis, enrolled in a pregnancy study. V and J are TRBV4-1 and TRBJ2-2; D not resolved. The CDR3 DNA follows: TGCGCCAGCAGCCAAGTTCAGGATTCCGGGGAGCTGTTTTTT. Translation gives CASSQVQDSGELFF.